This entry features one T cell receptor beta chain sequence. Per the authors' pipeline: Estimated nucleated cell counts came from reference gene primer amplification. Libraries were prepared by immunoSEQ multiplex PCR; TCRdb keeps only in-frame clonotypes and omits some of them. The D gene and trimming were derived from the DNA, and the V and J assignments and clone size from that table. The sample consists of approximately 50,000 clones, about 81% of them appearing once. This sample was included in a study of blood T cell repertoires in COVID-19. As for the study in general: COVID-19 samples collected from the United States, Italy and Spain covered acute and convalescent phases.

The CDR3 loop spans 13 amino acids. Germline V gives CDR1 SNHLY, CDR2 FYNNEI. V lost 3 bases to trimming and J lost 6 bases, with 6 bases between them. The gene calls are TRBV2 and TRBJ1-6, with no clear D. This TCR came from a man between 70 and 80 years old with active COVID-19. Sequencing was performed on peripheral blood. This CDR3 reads CASSDSINSPLHF. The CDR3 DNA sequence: TGTGCCAGCAGTGACAGTATTAATTCACCCCTCCACTTT.